The 10 T cell receptor beta chains below come from one sample, sequenced in a study of blood T cell repertoires in COVID-19 (dated by TCRdb to between 2020 and 2021). Library preparation used the immunoSEQ multiplex PCR assay. TCRdb holds this immuneACCESS table with in-frame rearrangements only. Some clones are missing; in checked studies, unresolved V genes explain under half, and the rest has no known cause. In all, the sample holds 150,000 to 200,000 clones, and roughly four fifths of those were seen once. Of the sample, approximately 8% falls within the top ten clones. Sequencing was carried out using peripheral blood. These receptors originate from a woman in her 70s with COVID-19, enrolled during active disease.

CDR3 nucleotide sequence: TGTGCCTGGAGTCTCGGAGATCCCTACGAGCAGTACTTC. This gives the protein CAWSLGDPYEQYF. V gene TRBV30 combines with J gene TRBJ2-7; no clear D gene. Germline V CDR1 and CDR2: GTSNPN, SVGIG (reference sequence). CDR3 length: 13 amino acids. Trimming shortened V by 2 bases and J by 2 bases, and 10 bases separated the two germline ends.

This rearrangement joins TRBV10-3 to TRBJ2-7; a weak D match, TRBD1 (6 bases). The CDR3 has 15 residues. Trimming took 3 bases from V and 2 from J, leaving 14 bases between them. The germline gives CDR1 ENHRY, CDR2 SYGVKD. The DNA of the CDR3 is TGTGCCATCAGTGATCATGACAGGTCCACCTACGAGCAGTACTTC. Translated: CAISDHDRSTYEQYF.

This clone has a handful of counts. The chain uses TRBV10-3 and TRBJ2-2; D is unclear. The V gene's germline CDR1 is ENHRY and CDR2 SYGVKD. This CDR3 is built from 15 residues. V shed 8 bases and J shed 1 base, with 14 bases lying between them. CDR3 sequence: CAIRGGRQNTGELFF. The CDR3 bases are TGTGCCATCCGAGGCGGCCGCCAGAACACCGGGGAGCTGTTTTTT.

The chain carries TRBV6-1 and TRBJ2-7; D may be TRBD2 (6 bases). This CDR3 has 14 amino acids. With 5 bases removed from V and 3 bases from J, the gap between germline ends came to 14 bases. The germline V gene has CDR1 MNHNS and CDR2 SASEGT. CDR3 region: CASSSGLKGYEQYF. CDR3 nucleotide sequence: TGTGCCAGCAGTTCGGGACTTAAAGGCTACGAGCAGTACTTC.

The V call is TRBV5-6, the J call TRBJ2-1, with 9 nucleotides matching TRBD1. Germline-derived CDR1 and CDR2 are SGHDT and YYEEEE. V was clipped by 0 bases and J by 7 bases; unmatched bases: 11. This CDR3 comprises 17 residues. The CDR3 spells CASSLGSNRGRVNEQFF. The CDR3 DNA reads as TGTGCCAGCAGCTTGGGGTCGAACAGGGGGCGGGTAAATGAGCAGTTCTTC.

This chain joins TRBV4-1 and TRBJ2-6, with 10 bases matching TRBD2. V lost 0 bases and J lost 0; bases outside the gene matches: 8. Germline V gene lookup returns CDR1 MGHRA and CDR2 YSYEKL. The CDR3 length is 20 residues. The CDR3 sequence is CASSQEGLANAFSGANVLTF. The CDR3 DNA is TGCGCCAGCAGCCAAGAGGGACTAGCGAACGCATTCTCTGGGGCCAACGTCCTGACTTTC.

This clone was detected only a few times. This chain links TRBV7-6 with TRBJ1-3, with 7 bases matching TRBD1. The CDR3 spans 19 residues. Losses at the gene ends were 1 base for V and 4 bases for J; bases not matched to a gene: 16. CDR1 and CDR2 from the germline V gene are SGHVS and FNYEAQ. In DNA, the CDR3 is TGTGCCAGCAGCTTAGGGTTGCTCCGTACTACAGGGGTCGGAAACACCATATATTTT. It codes for CASSLGLLRTTGVGNTIYF.

The chain uses TRBV6-1 and TRBJ2-1, with a tentative D call TRBD2 (5 bases). The CDR3 is 17 amino acids. The V end lost 0 bases, the J end lost 11 bases, and 23 bases lay between the germline ends. In germline, CDR1 is MNHNS, CDR2 SASEGT. The CDR3 nucleotides are TGTGCCAGCAGTGAAGCGGGAGTCCAAGCGAAATATTCCCAGCAGTTCTTC. Amino acids: CASSEAGVQAKYSQQFF.

The chain links TRBV11-1 to TRBJ1-1; the D gene is possibly TRBD1 (5 bases). The CDR3 is 14 amino acids. Germline values: CDR1 SGHAT, CDR2 FQDESV (reference sequence). Trimming left V 3 bases short and J 2 bases short, with 10 bases between. CDR3 sequence reads: CASSLDILNTEAFF. In DNA, the CDR3 is TGTGCCAGCAGCTTGGACATACTAAACACTGAAGCTTTCTTT.

The gene calls are TRBV3-1 (or the pseudogene TRBV3-2) and TRBJ2-7; 8 nucleotides match TRBD2. CDR3 length: 14 residues. The ends lost 3 bases at V and 7 bases at J; junction bases unmatched: 8. Germline V CDR1 and CDR2: LGHDT, YNNKEL (reference sequence). In nucleotides, the CDR3 is TGTGCCAGCAGCCACCGCGGGGGGCTAAATGAGCAGTACTTC. It specifies CASSHRGGLNEQYF.